This T cell receptor beta chain was obtained from a study of T cell responses to AZD1222 COVID-19 vaccine. About this clone itself: As yet, its antigen is unknown.

Per germline, CDR1 SEHNR and CDR2 FQNEAQ (reference sequence). The CDR3 covers 13 residues. Trimming took 1 base from V and 2 from J, leaving 6 bases between them. Libraries were prepared by immunoSEQ multiplex PCR; TCRdb keeps only in-frame clonotypes and omits some of them. This repertoire shows 110,000 or so clones, roughly 88% found once; its top ten account for about 6.8%. Overall study results and limits: Among AZD1222 vaccinees, only five to seven were seropositive at baseline. Spike-specific TCR breadth rose after two AZD1222 doses, and depth rose as well. Donors skewed white British and female; clonal diversity was possibly underestimated.

The material sequenced was peripheral blood, taken 28 days after the second AZD1222 dose. This chain joins TRBV7-9 and TRBJ2-7; D is ambiguous. This receptor was identified in an adult who received the AZD1222 COVID-19 vaccine. The CDR3 region is CASSLDAAYEQYF. In DNA, the CDR3 is TGTGCCAGCAGCTTAGACGCCGCCTACGAGCAGTACTTC.